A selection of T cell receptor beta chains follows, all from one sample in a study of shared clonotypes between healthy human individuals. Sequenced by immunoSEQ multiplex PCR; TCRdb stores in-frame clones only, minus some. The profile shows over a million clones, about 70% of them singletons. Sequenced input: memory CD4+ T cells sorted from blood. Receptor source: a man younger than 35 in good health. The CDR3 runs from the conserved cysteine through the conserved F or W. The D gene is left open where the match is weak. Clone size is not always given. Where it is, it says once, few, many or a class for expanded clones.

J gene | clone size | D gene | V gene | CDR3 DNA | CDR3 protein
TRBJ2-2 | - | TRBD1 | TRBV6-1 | TGTGCCTGCCGGGCAAGGACAGGCAACACCGGGGAGCTGTTTTTT | CACRARTGNTGELFF
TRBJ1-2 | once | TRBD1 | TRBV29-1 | TGCAGCGTTTTCCCGACGACAGGGAGGAATGGCTACACCTTC | CSVFPTTGRNGYTF
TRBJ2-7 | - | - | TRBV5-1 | TGCGCCAGCAGCTCCCCTGGGAACGGCTACGAGCAGTACTTC | CASSSPGNGYEQYF
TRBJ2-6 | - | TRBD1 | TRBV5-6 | TGTGCCAGCAGCTTAGGACAGGGATTCTCTGGGGCCAACGTCCTGACTTTC | CASSLGQGFSGANVLTF
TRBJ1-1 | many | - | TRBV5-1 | TGCGCCAGCAGCCACCAACACTCGACAGGGAACACTGAAGCTTTCTTT | CASSHQHSTGNTEAFF
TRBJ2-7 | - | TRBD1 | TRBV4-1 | TGCGCCAGCAGCAAGGACAGGGGGCTTTACGAGCAGTACTTC | CASSKDRGLYEQYF
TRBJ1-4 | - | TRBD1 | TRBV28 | TGTGCCAGCAGTTCCGGGACAGGGGGCACTAATGAAAAACTGTTTTTT | CASSSGTGGTNEKLFF
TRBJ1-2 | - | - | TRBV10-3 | TGTGCCATCAGTGAGTCAGTAGGGGGGAGTAACTATGGCTACACCTTC | CAISESVGGSNYGYTF
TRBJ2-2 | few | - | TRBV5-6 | TGTGCCAGCAGCTCGACAGGGAGGGGGAACACCGGGGAGCTGTTTTTT | CASSSTGRGNTGELFF
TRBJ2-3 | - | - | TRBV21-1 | TGTGCCAGCAGCGGTACTCTTAAGCGGGGTTCCCCAGATACGCAGTATTTT | CASSGTLKRGSPDTQYF
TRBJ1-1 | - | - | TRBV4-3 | TGCGCCAGCAGCCAGGGGGCTACGGCGCGCGGCACTGAAGCTTTCTTT | CASSQGATARGTEAFF
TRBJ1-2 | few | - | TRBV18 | TGTGCCAGCTCACCGACAGCTCCCTCAGCTAACTATGGCTACACCTTC | CASSPTAPSANYGYTF
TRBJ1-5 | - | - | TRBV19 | TGTGCCAGTAGTCTGACAGGCCCTAGCAATCAGCCCCAGCATTTT | CASSLTGPSNQPQHF
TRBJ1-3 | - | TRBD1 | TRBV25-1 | TGTGCCAGCAGTGATCCCAACAGGGGGCATGGAAACACCATATATTTT | CASSDPNRGHGNTIYF
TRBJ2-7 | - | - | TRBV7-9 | TGTGCCAGCAAAGGTGGTTTAGGGGTATTCGGCTACGAGCAGTACTTC | CASKGGLGVFGYEQYF
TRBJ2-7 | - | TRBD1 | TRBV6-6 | TGTGCCAGCAGTTACACAGGGACAGGGGCTTACGAGCAGTACTTC | CASSYTGTGAYEQYF
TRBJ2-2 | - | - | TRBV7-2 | TGTGCCAGCAGATCTACGGGAAACACCGGGGAGCTGTTTTTT | CASRSTGNTGELFF
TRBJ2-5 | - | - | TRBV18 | TGTGCCAGCTCACCCGGGGCCGGAGAGACCCAGTACTTC | CASSPGAGETQYF
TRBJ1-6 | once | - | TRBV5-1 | TGCGCCAGCAGCTTGAACAGGGTAGAGAATTCACCCCTCCACTTT | CASSLNRVENSPLHF
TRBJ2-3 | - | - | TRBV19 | TGTGCCAGTAGTATAGTTTCAGATACGCAGTATTTT | CASSIVSDTQYF
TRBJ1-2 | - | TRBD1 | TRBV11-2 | TGTGCCAGCAGCAGGGACAGGGTCGTTAGTGGCTATGGCTACACCTTC | CASSRDRVVSGYGYTF
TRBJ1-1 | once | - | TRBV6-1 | TGTGCCAGCACCCGGGACACAAACACTGAAGCTTTCTTT | CASTRDTNTEAFF
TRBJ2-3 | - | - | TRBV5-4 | TGTGCCAGCAGCTTGGACAGGCTGACAGATACGCAGTATTTT | CASSLDRLTDTQYF
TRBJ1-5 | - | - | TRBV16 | TGTGCCAGCAGCCTACAGTCTACAAGCAATCAGCCCCAGCATTTT | CASSLQSTSNQPQHF
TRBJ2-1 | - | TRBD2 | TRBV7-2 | TGTGCCAGCAGCTTACAGGCGGGGGTAATCAATGAGCAGTTCTTC | CASSLQAGVINEQFF
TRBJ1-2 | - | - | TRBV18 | TGTGCCAGCTCACCCCCTGTACCCGATGGCTACACCTTC | CASSPPVPDGYTF
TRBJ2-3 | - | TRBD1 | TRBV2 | TGTGCCAGCCGGGACAGCCCCACAGATACGCAGTATTTT | CASRDSPTDTQYF
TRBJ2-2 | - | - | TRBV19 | TGTGCCAGTAGTACACAGGGAGCGACCGGGGAGCTGTTTTTT | CASSTQGATGELFF
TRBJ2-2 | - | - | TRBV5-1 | TGCGCCACCTCAAGAGGAGACACCGGGGAGCTGTTTTTT | CATSRGDTGELFF
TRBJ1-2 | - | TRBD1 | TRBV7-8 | TGTGCCAGCAGCTTTTGGCAGGGGGCTAGCTATGGCTACACCTTC | CASSFWQGASYGYTF
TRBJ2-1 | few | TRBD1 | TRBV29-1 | TGCAGCGTTCGGACAGGTCACAATGAGCAGTTCTTC | CSVRTGHNEQFF
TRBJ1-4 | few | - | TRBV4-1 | TGCGCCAGCAGCCAAGATTATGAGGAAACTAATGAAAAACTGTTTTTT | CASSQDYEETNEKLFF
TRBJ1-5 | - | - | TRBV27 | TGTGCCAGCAGTTCTAACGGCCCCGGGCAGCCCCAGCATTTT | CASSSNGPGQPQHF
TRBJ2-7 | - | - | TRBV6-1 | TGTGCCAGCAGTGGTTTCCACGAGCAGTACTTC | CASSGFHEQYF
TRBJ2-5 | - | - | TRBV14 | TGTGCCAGCAGCCCAATTTACTGGGAGACCCAGTACTTC | CASSPIYWETQYF
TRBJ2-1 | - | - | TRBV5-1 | TGCGCCAGCAGCCCTGGGGGGCGGGGGCCCGAGCAGTTCTTC | CASSPGGRGPEQFF
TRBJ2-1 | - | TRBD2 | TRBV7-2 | TGTGCCAGCAGCCCCTATGAGACTAGCGGTTTCGGCTCCTACAATGAGCAGTTCTTC | CASSPYETSGFGSYNEQFF
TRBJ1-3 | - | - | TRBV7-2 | TGTGCCAGCAGCATCGTCCACATTGGGGGAAACACCATATATTTT | CASSIVHIGGNTIYF
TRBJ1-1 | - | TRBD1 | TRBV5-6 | TGTGCCAGCAGCGGGGACAGGGGGGAAGAAGCTTTCTTT | CASSGDRGEEAFF
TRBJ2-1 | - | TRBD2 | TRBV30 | TGTGCCTGGACAACTAGCGGGAGGGCCAATGAGCAGTTCTTC | CAWTTSGRANEQFF
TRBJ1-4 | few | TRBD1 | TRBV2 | TGTGCCAGCAGGAGACAGGGGGCAACTAATGAAAAACTGTTTTTT | CASRRQGATNEKLFF
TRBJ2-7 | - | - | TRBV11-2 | TGTGCCAGCAGCTTAGATCACACGGCATACGAGCAGTACTTC | CASSLDHTAYEQYF
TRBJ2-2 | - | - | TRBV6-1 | TGTGCCAGCAGTCGTAGCGGTACGAACACCGGGGAGCTGTTTTTT | CASSRSGTNTGELFF
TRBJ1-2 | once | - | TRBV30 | TGTGCCTGGAGTACAGGACGCGAAGGAGATGGCTACACCTTC | CAWSTGREGDGYTF
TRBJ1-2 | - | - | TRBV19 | TGTGCCAGTAGTATAGCCAAGGTGGGGGGGTCTCCCTATGGCTACACCTTC | CASSIAKVGGSPYGYTF
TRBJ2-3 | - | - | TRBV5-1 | TGCGCCAGCAGCCCGGAGTCGGATACGCAGTATTTT | CASSPESDTQYF
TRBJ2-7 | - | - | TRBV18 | TGTGCCAGCTCACGAGCCGGGTCGTCCTACGAGCAGTACTTC | CASSRAGSSYEQYF
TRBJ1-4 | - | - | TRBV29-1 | TGCAGCGTTGTTGGGACAACCGGGGGTAATGAAAAACTGTTTTTT | CSVVGTTGGNEKLFF
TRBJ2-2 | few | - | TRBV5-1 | TGCGCCAGCAGCTTGGGTGGGAGTAACACCGGGGAGCTGTTTTTT | CASSLGGSNTGELFF
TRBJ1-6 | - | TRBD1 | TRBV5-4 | TGTGCCAGCAGCGGGACAGGGGGAAGTTCACCCCTCCACTTT | CASSGTGGSSPLHF
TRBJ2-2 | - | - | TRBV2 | TGTGCCAGCAACAGGGGGGGGAACACCGGGGAGCTGTTTTTT | CASNRGGNTGELFF
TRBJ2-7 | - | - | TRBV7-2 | TGTGCCAGCAGCTTAGAGCGAGGGGGGTCATACGAGCAGTACTTC | CASSLERGGSYEQYF
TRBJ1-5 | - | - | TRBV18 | TGTGCCAGCTCACCGAACAGGGATCAGCCCCAGCATTTT | CASSPNRDQPQHF
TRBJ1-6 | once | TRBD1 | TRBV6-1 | TGTGCCAGCAGGGGGGGACAGGGGGGTAGTTCACCCCTCCACTTT | CASRGGQGGSSPLHF
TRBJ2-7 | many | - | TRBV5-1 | TGCGCCAGCAGCCAGGAGGGCGGCGAGCAGTACTTC | CASSQEGGEQYF
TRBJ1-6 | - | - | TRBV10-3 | TGTGCCATCTTTCTCCGGGTCCCTGTAAGAAATTCACCCCTCCACTTT | CAIFLRVPVRNSPLHF
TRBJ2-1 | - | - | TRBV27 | TGTGCCTCCAGGACGGCGGTAGTCTGGTTCTTC | CASRTAVVWFF
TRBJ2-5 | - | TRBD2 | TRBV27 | TGTGCCAGCTCCCGGCGGCGGGAGGGCCAAGAGACCCAGTACTTC | CASSRRREGQETQYF
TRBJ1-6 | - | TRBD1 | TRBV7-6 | TGTGCCAGCAGCTTCGGGGACAGGGGTAATTCACCCCTCCACTTT | CASSFGDRGNSPLHF
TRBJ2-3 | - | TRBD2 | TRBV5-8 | TGTGCCAGCAGCTTTGGGCGGGGGGCCTATAGCACAGATACGCAGTATTTT | CASSFGRGAYSTDTQYF